Listed here are 25 T cell receptor beta chains from one sample, sequenced in a study of cytomegalovirus exposure and HLA in healthy donors. A multiplex PCR was run with 60 Vbeta primers and 13 Jbeta primers. Libraries were prepared by immunoSEQ multiplex PCR; TCRdb keeps only in-frame clonotypes and omits some of them. The sample is made up of over 80,000 clones, and the top ten hold 5% to 6.5% of it. The sequenced sample was PBMCs. These receptor sequences come from a girl aged 10-17 years in good health and CMV-seropositive.

The V call is TRBV5-1, the J call TRBJ1-2, with 8 bases fitting TRBD1. J gave up 8 bases and V 0 bases, and 9 bases lay outside the gene matches. Per the germline V gene, CDR1 is SGHRS and CDR2 is YFSETQ. This CDR3 is 15 amino acids long. CDR3 nucleotides: TGCGCCAGCAGCTTGGACGCAGACAGGGGTTTCGGCTACACCTTC. Amino acids: CASSLDADRGFGYTF.

The gene calls are TRBV13 and TRBJ2-7, with D tentatively TRBD1 (6 bases). Per germline, CDR1 PRHDT and CDR2 FYEKMQ (reference sequence). The CDR3 runs to 14 residues. V gave up 8 bases and J gave up 3 bases, with 17 bases separating them. In nucleotides, the CDR3 is TGTGCCAGCCTACAGGCAGGGGCGGGCTACGAGCAGTACTTC. Its protein is CASLQAGAGYEQYF.

The chain links TRBV7-8 to TRBJ1-1; D call uncertain. The V end lost 2 bases, the J end lost 3 bases, and 7 bases lay between the germline ends. This CDR3 has 13 residues. Germline-derived CDR1 and CDR2 are SGHVS and FQNEAQ. CDR3 region: CASSLSEDTEAFF. The CDR3 region has the DNA TGTGCCAGCAGCTTATCGGAGGACACTGAAGCTTTCTTT. The variable domain in full, with the rest retrieved from reference TRBV7-8 and TRBJ1-1, is GAGVSQSPRYKVAKRGQDVALRCDPISGHVSLFWYQQALGQGPEFLTYFQNEAQLDKSGLPSDRFFAERPEGSVSTLKIQRTQQEDSAVYLCASSLSEDTEAFFGQGTRLTVV.

The chain combines TRBV10-3 with TRBJ2-2; D possibly corresponds to TRBD2 (5 bases). V lost 5 bases to trimming and J lost 0 bases, with 13 bases between them. There are 16 residues in the CDR3. CDR1 ENHRY and CDR2 SYGVKD come from the germline V gene. The CDR3 DNA reads TGTGCCATCAGTTATCCCAGCGGTCCGAACACCGGGGAGCTGTTTTTT. It encodes CAISYPSGPNTGELFF.

The V gene is TRBV6-5, the J gene TRBJ2-7, with D perhaps matching TRBD2 (6 bases). The ends were cut back, 7 bases at V and 12 bases at J, with 16 bases in the middle. The CDR3 has 11 amino acids. CDR1 and CDR2 (germline): MNHEY, SVGAGI. The CDR3 bases are TGTGCCAGCACTCAGGGACTCCGAACGTACTTC. It is translated as CASTQGLRTYF.

A word on this clone: The conserved final phenylalanine or tryptophan is absent from the CDR3, which likely points to a read error. This sequence joins TRBV5-4 and TRBJ1-1; 7 nucleotides align to TRBD1. Germline loops: CDR1 SGHNT, CDR2 YYREEE (reference sequence). Trimming removed 1 base from V and 4 bases from J; junction bases left unmatched: 13. CDR3 length equals 17 residues. CDR3: CASSLTLGKGGSTEAFL. In DNA form, the CDR3 reads TGTGCCAGCAGCTTGACCCTAGGAAAAGGGGGCAGCACTGAAGCTTTCCTT.

The chain joins TRBV10-2 to TRBJ2-7; 7 bases map to TRBD2. Germline values: CDR1 WSHSY, CDR2 SAAADI. The ends lost 1 base at V and 3 bases at J; junction bases unmatched: 6. The CDR3 length is 15 residues. CDR3 residues: CASSEWFAGVYEQYF. The DNA for the CDR3 is TGCGCCAGCAGTGAGTGGTTTGCGGGGGTCTACGAGCAGTACTTC.

The V and J genes are TRBV2 and TRBJ1-5; TRBD1 agrees at 7 bases. The V and J ends lost 2 bases and 7 bases, in that order; junction bases with no gene match: 2. Germline-derived CDR1 and CDR2 are SNHLY and FYNNEI. The CDR3 is 13 amino acids. DNA for the CDR3: TGTGCCAGCAGTGAACAGGGGGGACAGCCCCAGCATTTT. Protein sequence: CASSEQGGQPQHF. The variable domain in full, completed from reference TRBV2 and TRBJ1-5, reads EPEVTQTPSHQVTQMGQEVILRCVPISNHLYFYWYRQILGQKVEFLVSFYNNEISEKSEIFDDQFSVERPDGSNFTLKIRSTKLEDSAMYFCASSEQGGQPQHFGDGTRLSIL.

The rearrangement uses TRBV13 and TRBJ2-3, with 7 nucleotides matching TRBD2. The CDR3 totals 17 residues. The trim removed 5 bases at V and 0 bases at J, leaving 11 bases unmatched. Germline values: CDR1 PRHDT, CDR2 FYEKMQ (reference sequence). The CDR3 DNA is TGTGCCAGCAGCGATGTAGGACTAGGGGCTAGCACAGATACGCAGTATTTT. As protein: CASSDVGLGASTDTQYF.

The chain employs TRBV19 and TRBJ2-2; 10 nucleotides align to TRBD1. This CDR3 comprises 15 residues. After removal of 6 bases from V and 5 bases from J, the junction contained 6 bases not matched to a gene. Germline V CDR1 and CDR2: LNHDA, SQIVND (reference sequence). DNA of the CDR3: TGTGCCAGTAGCACGACAGGGGGCCTGACCGGGGAGCTGTTTTTT. Protein: CASSTTGGLTGELFF.

This chain joins TRBV4-3 and TRBJ1-1; 11 bases line up with TRBD1. CDR1 is LGHNA and CDR2 is YSLEER in the germline V gene. The junction had 9 bases not matched to a gene; V was cut back by 1 base and J by 11 bases. CDR3 length equals 15 residues. DNA of the CDR3: TGCGCCAGCAGCCAAGGGTCGGGACAGGGGGGTCGGGCTTTCTTT. Protein: CASSQGSGQGGRAFF.

The rearrangement joins TRBV11-3 to TRBJ2-7; D call uncertain. Trimming took off 0 bases at V and 5 bases at J, with 8 bases between the two ends. This CDR3 comprises 13 residues. Germline assignment: CDR1 SGHNT and CDR2 YENEEA. The DNA of the CDR3 is TGTGCCAGCAGCTTAGACTCTTCGGACGAGCAGTACTTC. Amino acids: CASSLDSSDEQYF.

The J gene is TRBJ1-2, the V gene TRBV29-1, with TRBD1 matching 9 bases. The CDR3 sequence is 14 residues long. V was pared by 4 bases and J by 7 bases, with 10 bases of the junction left unmatched. Germline lookup yields CDR1 SQVTM and CDR2 ANQGSEA. CDR3 protein: CSVGTGGALSGYTF. Written as DNA, the CDR3 is TGCAGCGTTGGAACAGGGGGCGCATTATCTGGCTACACCTTC. Full variable domain (rest looked up from reference TRBV29-1 and TRBJ1-2): SAVISQKPSRDICQRGTSLTIQCQVDSQVTMMFWYRQQPGQSLTLIATANQGSEATYESGFVIDKFPISRPNLTFSTLTVSNMSPEDSSIYLCSVGTGGALSGYTFGSGTRLTVV.

The CDR3 is CASSLARPGWGEQYV. The CDR3 coding sequence is TGTGCCAGCAGCTTAGCGCGGCCAGGGTGGGGCGAGCAGTACGTC. The chain has TRBV7-6 and TRBJ2-7, with D possibly TRBD1 on 5 matching bases. V gave up 0 bases and J gave up 6 bases, with 15 bases separating them. The CDR3 has 15 residues. Germline values: CDR1 SGHVS, CDR2 FNYEAQ.

This chain connects TRBV18 to TRBJ1-6; TRBD1 aligns across 8 bases. The CDR3 is 14 amino acids. The V gene's germline CDR1 is KGHSH and CDR2 LQKENI. V shed 3 bases and J 8 bases; nucleotides not matched to a gene: 3. The CDR3 nucleotides read TGTGCCAGCTCACCCGGGACAGGCTATTCACCCCTCCACTTT. Residues: CASSPGTGYSPLHF.

This rearrangement joins TRBV19 to TRBJ1-6, with D possibly TRBD1 on 6 matching bases. This CDR3 is built from 18 residues. Germline values: CDR1 LNHDA, CDR2 SQIVND (reference sequence). Trimming took off 3 bases at V and 6 bases at J, with 21 bases between the two ends. CDR3 sequence: CASSILSLTGQGNSPLHF. CDR3 coding DNA: TGTGCCAGTAGTATTCTATCTCTTACAGGGCAGGGTAATTCACCCCTCCACTTT. Supplemented by reference TRBV19 and TRBJ1-6, the full variable domain reads DGGITQSPKYLFRKEGQNVTLSCEQNLNHDAMYWYRQDPGQGLRLIYYSQIVNDFQKGDIAEGYSVSREKKESFPLTVTSAQKNPTAFYLCASSILSLTGQGNSPLHFGNGTRLTVT.

This chain joins TRBV6-1 and TRBJ1-5, with D possibly being TRBD1 (6 bases). Germline assignment: CDR1 MNHNS and CDR2 SASEGT. The CDR3 runs to 14 residues. V was cut by 5 bases and J by 5 bases, with 13 bases left in between. In nucleotides, the CDR3 is TGTGCCAGCAGTCCTACAGGGCCGGATCAGCCCCAGCATTTT. The encoded protein is CASSPTGPDQPQHF.

The chain combines TRBV19 with TRBJ1-1; 7 positions match TRBD1. Per the germline V gene, CDR1 is LNHDA and CDR2 is SQIVND (reference sequence). The CDR3 length is 11 residues. V gave up 7 bases and J gave up 6 bases; unmatched junction bases: 2. CDR3 nucleotides: TGTGCCAGTAACGACAGGGCTGAAGCTTTCTTT. Translated: CASNDRAEAFF.

This chain links TRBV15 with TRBJ2-7; 11 bases align to TRBD1. The CDR3 length is 15 residues. V was pared by 3 bases and J by 2 bases, with 3 bases of the junction left unmatched. Germline V CDR1 and CDR2: LNHNV, YYDKDF (reference sequence). The chain's CDR3 is CATSSRDRGTYEQYF. CDR3 coding DNA: TGTGCCACCAGCAGCCGGGACAGGGGGACCTACGAGCAGTACTTC.

The chain recombines TRBV5-3 with TRBJ2-2; a weak D match, TRBD1 (5 bases). TRBV5-3 is flagged as an ORF with uncertain function. CDR3 size: 15 residues. The V gene lost 4 bases and the J gene lost 4 bases, with 14 bases spanning the gap. Here the CDR3 reads CARSGTGLGTGELFF. The CDR3, as DNA: TGTGCCAGAAGCGGAACAGGTTTAGGCACCGGGGAGCTGTTTTTT.

The V call is TRBV29-1, the J call TRBJ2-6; tentative D call: TRBD1 (5 bases). Trimming shortened V by 7 bases and J by 0 bases, and 13 bases separated the two germline ends. The germline V gene has CDR1 SQVTM and CDR2 ANQGSEA. The CDR3 is 15 amino acids. The CDR3 region has the DNA TGCAGCGGCCAACTGGGGCACTCTGGGGCCAACGTCCTGACTTTC. It translates to CSGQLGHSGANVLTF.

The rearrangement links TRBV5-4 to TRBJ2-1; 9 nucleotides align to TRBD1. Looked up from germline, CDR1 is SGHNT and CDR2 is YYREEE (reference sequence). CDR3 size: 15 residues. V dropped 5 bases and J dropped 4; count of bases not matched to a gene: 7. The chain's CDR3 is CASRRDRESYNEQFF. Written as DNA, the CDR3 is TGTGCCAGCAGGCGGGACAGGGAGTCGTACAATGAGCAGTTCTTC.

The V gene is TRBV5-4, the J gene TRBJ1-2; TRBD1 matches 12 bases. Germline V gene sequence: CDR1 SGHNT, CDR2 YYREEE (reference sequence). The CDR3 has 14 amino acids. V was clipped by 4 bases and J by 4 bases; unmatched bases: 2. In DNA form, the CDR3 reads TGTGCCAGCAGCCGGGACAGGGGGCCCTATGGCTACACCTTC. Translating it yields CASSRDRGPYGYTF.

V gene TRBV5-1 combines with J gene TRBJ1-5, with D perhaps TRBD1 (6 bases). The V end was cut by 4 bases, the J end by 1 base, with 9 bases between. Germline-derived CDR1 and CDR2 are SGHRS and YFSETQ. The CDR3 has 14 amino acids. CDR3 nucleotide sequence: TGCGCCAGCAGCCCTCAGGGGAGCAATCAGCCCCAGCATTTT. This gives the protein CASSPQGSNQPQHF.

This chain joins TRBV9 and TRBJ1-1; weak D call: TRBD1 (5 bases). Between the trimmed V and J ends, which lost 3 bases and 5 bases, there was a span of 20 bases. The CDR3 totals 16 residues. Per germline, CDR1 SGDLS and CDR2 YYNGEE. The CDR3 protein is CASSARPQGTNTEAFF. CDR3 sequence (DNA): TGTGCCAGCAGCGCCCGTCCTCAGGGAACGAATACTGAAGCTTTCTTT.